These T cell receptor beta chains were read from a single sample in a study of T cell clonotyping in hematopoietic cell transplantation. Repertoires were generated with immunoSEQ multiplex PCR, while TCRdb's copy carries only in-frame clones and drops some. In the table there are approximately 13,000 clones, about four fifths of which are singletons. Specimen: PBMCs, collected 100 days after allogeneic stem cell transplant. The receptors come from a female patient between 35 and 55 years old who had an allogeneic stem cell transplant from a related donor, so T cells may come from the graft donor. Some clones in this sample may be carry-over from other donors' samples. CDR3s include the opening cysteine and the closing phenylalanine or tryptophan. A D gene is named only where the DNA matches it firmly. Some rows have no size entry. The others give once, few or many, or a class for an expanded clone.

NA	NA	TRBV5-8	TRBJ2-3	CASSKAKLAGTDTQYF	TGTGCCAGCAGCAAGGCTAAGCTAGCAGGCACAGATACGCAGTATTTT
NA	NA	TRBV11-2	TRBJ2-2	CASSSGTGAGELFF	TGTGCCAGCAGCTCCGGAACCGGGGCCGGGGAGCTGTTTTTT
NA	NA	TRBV5-1	TRBJ1-1	CASSLLSTNTEAFF	TGCGCCAGCAGCTTGCTATCCACGAACACTGAAGCTTTCTTT
NA	few	TRBV5-8	TRBJ1-1	CASSWGKGSGFF	NA
NA	NA	TRBV2	TRBJ2-2	CASSGRTTNTGELFF	TGTGCCAGCAGTGGAAGGACAACGAACACCGGGGAGCTGTTTTTT
NA	NA	TRBV4-1	TRBJ1-1	CASSQVGYTEAFF	TGCGCCAGCAGCCAAGTTGGGTACACTGAAGCTTTCTTT
TRBD2	NA	TRBV27	TRBJ2-1	CASSLRAGGSYNEQFF	TGTGCCAGCAGTCTAAGAGCGGGAGGCTCCTACAATGAGCAGTTCTTC
NA	once	TRBV19	TRBJ2-6	CASKRTRDNSGANVLTF	TGTGCCAGCAAAAGAACCCGAGATAACTCTGGGGCCAACGTCCTGACTTTC
TRBD1	NA	TRBV27	TRBJ2-2	CASSFRDRETGELFF	TGTGCCAGCAGTTTCCGGGACAGGGAAACCGGGGAGCTGTTTTTT
TRBD1	NA	TRBV29-1	TRBJ2-5	CSVPGQGMETQYF	TGCAGCGTTCCGGGACAGGGGATGGAGACCCAGTACTTC
TRBD1	NA	TRBV10-3	TRBJ1-4	CAISEWQGANEKLFF	TGTGCCATCAGTGAGTGGCAGGGGGCAAATGAAAAACTGTTTTTT
NA	few	TRBV7-8	TRBJ1-1	CASSLGGDREAFF	TGTGCCAGCAGCTTAGGGGGGGACCGTGAAGCTTTCTTT
NA	NA	TRBV30	TRBJ1-5	CAWRPEEGYQPQHF	TGTGCCTGGAGGCCGGAAGAGGGGTATCAGCCCCAGCATTTT
TRBD2	NA	TRBV27	TRBJ2-7	CASSLIASGNYEQYF	TGTGCCAGCAGTTTAATCGCTAGCGGGAACTACGAGCAGTACTTC
TRBD2	NA	TRBV2	TRBJ2-5	CASSEPGLAGEETQYF	TGTGCCAGCAGTGAACCGGGACTAGCGGGAGAAGAGACCCAGTACTTC
NA	NA	TRBV7-3	TRBJ2-7	CASSRPGPGEQYF	TGTGCCAGCAGTCGGCCCGGTCCTGGCGAGCAGTACTTC
TRBD1	once	TRBV6-5	TRBJ2-2	CASRKQGTGELFF	TGTGCCAGCAGGAAACAGGGGACCGGGGAGCTGTTTTTT
NA	few	TRBV6-5	TRBJ2-7	CASSVRGLTRYEQYF	TGTGCCAGCAGTGTCCGAGGGCTTACTAGATACGAGCAGTACTTC
NA	NA	TRBV2	TRBJ2-5	CASRVAQTQYF	TGTGCCAGCAGAGTGGCGCAGACCCAGTACTTC
NA	few	TRBV5-6	TRBJ1-1	CASSFSGNTEAFF	TGTGCCAGCAGCTTCTCGGGAAACACTGAAGCTTTCTTT
NA	NA	TRBV6-1	TRBJ2-7	CASSEGPGLSGEQYF	TGTGCCAGCAGTGAAGGCCCCGGACTCTCGGGCGAGCAGTACTTC
TRBD1	once	TRBV30	TRBJ1-5	CAWSVRTGGYQPQHF	TGTGCCTGGAGCGTCCGGACAGGGGGCTATCAGCCCCAGCATTTT
TRBD1	NA	TRBV6-5	TRBJ1-2	CASSYSPGGGHYGYTF	TGTGCCAGCAGTTACTCGCCAGGGGGCGGGCACTATGGCTACACCTTC
NA	NA	TRBV14	TRBJ2-1	CASSPIGAGLSFEQFF	TGTGCCAGCAGCCCCATCGGGGCAGGACTTTCTTTCGAGCAGTTCTTC
NA	NA	TRBV20-1	TRBJ2-7	CSAGTPYEQYF	TGCAGTGCCGGAACCCCCTACGAGCAGTACTTC
TRBD2	NA	TRBV7-2	TRBJ2-5	CASSPGGVGGSRETQYF	TGTGCCAGCAGCCCGGGGGGGGTCGGCGGGAGTAGGGAGACCCAGTACTTC
TRBD2	NA	TRBV5-4	TRBJ2-1	CASSLDGLAGSYNEQFF	TGTGCCAGCAGCTTGGATGGACTAGCGGGATCCTACAATGAGCAGTTCTTC
NA	NA	TRBV28	TRBJ2-7	CASSQTPSYEQYF	TGTGCCAGCAGTCAGACACCATCCTACGAGCAGTACTTC
TRBD1	NA	TRBV28	TRBJ1-1	CASRYRDRGRLNTEAFF	TGTGCCAGCAGATATCGGGACAGGGGGCGTCTGAACACTGAAGCTTTCTTT
NA	NA	TRBV25-1	TRBJ1-1	CASSEYGRQAEAFF	TGTGCCAGCAGTGAATACGGGAGACAGGCCGAAGCTTTCTTT
NA	NA	TRBV28	TRBJ1-2	CASSDSASNYGYTF	TGTGCCAGCAGTGATTCAGCTTCTAACTATGGCTACACCTTC
TRBD2	NA	TRBV7-9	TRBJ2-5	CASSLAPAGKETQYF	TGTGCCAGCAGCTTAGCGCCAGCGGGGAAAGAGACCCAGTACTTC
TRBD2	NA	TRBV14	TRBJ2-3	CASSPLATSTDTQYF	TGTGCCAGCAGCCCACTAGCGACTAGCACAGATACGCAGTATTTT
TRBD2	NA	TRBV4-1	TRBJ2-3	CASSQEFTGGTDTQYF	TGCGCCAGCAGCCAAGAATTCACGGGAGGGACAGATACGCAGTATTTT
NA	NA	TRBV9	TRBJ1-4	CASSPLLGANEKLFF	TGTGCCAGCAGCCCCCTCCTGGGGGCTAATGAAAAACTGTTTTTT
NA	NA	TRBV28	TRBJ2-7	CASSSPGTPGTYEQYF	TGTGCCAGCAGTTCTCCCGGGACTCCCGGGACCTACGAGCAGTACTTC
NA	NA	TRBV9	TRBJ2-3	CASSVVLASDTQYF	TGTGCCAGCAGCGTAGTTCTAGCGTCAGATACGCAGTATTTT
NA	NA	TRBV6-5	TRBJ1-3	CASSPLNGNTIYF	TGTGCCAGCAGCCCTCTAAATGGAAACACCATATATTTT
NA	once	TRBV11-2	TRBJ2-7	CASSLTSVEQYF	TGTGCCAGCAGCTTAACTTCCGTCGAGCAGTACTTC
TRBD1	NA	TRBV5-6	TRBJ1-6	CASSWDRALNSPLHF	TGTGCCAGCAGCTGGGACAGAGCCCTAAATTCACCCCTCCACTTT
NA	NA	TRBV28	TRBJ1-2	CASSLVQAGGYTF	TGTGCCAGCAGTTTAGTCCAGGCAGGGGGCTACACCTTC
NA	NA	TRBV9	TRBJ2-5	CASSAFLNAVRETQYF	TGTGCCAGCAGCGCCTTTCTCAACGCGGTTCGAGAGACCCAGTACTTC
NA	NA	TRBV4-2	TRBJ2-2	CASSRGWAGTTSGELFF	TGTGCCAGCAGCCGTGGGTGGGCAGGTACAACCTCCGGGGAGCTGTTTTTT
NA	few	TRBV4-1	TRBJ1-5	CASSQAPYQPQHF	TGCGCCAGCAGCCAAGCCCCTTATCAGCCCCAGCATTTT
NA	NA	TRBV7-9	TRBJ1-1	CASSRIEGGTEAFF	TGTGCCAGCAGCCGAATCGAAGGCGGGACTGAAGCTTTCTTT
TRBD2	NA	TRBV7-9	TRBJ2-7	CASSTLAGVVSYEQYF	TGTGCCAGCAGCACCTTAGCGGGAGTGGTTTCCTACGAGCAGTACTTC
NA	once	TRBV4-1	TRBJ1-6	CASSQDRLTAQNSPLHF	TGCGCCAGCAGCCAAGATCGGTTGACAGCACAGAATTCACCCCTCCACTTT
NA	NA	TRBV11-2	TRBJ2-4	CASREFPLAKNIQYF	TGTGCCAGCAGAGAATTCCCCTTGGCCAAAAACATTCAGTACTTC
TRBD1	few	TRBV27	TRBJ2-1	CASSPGTVNEQFF	TGTGCCAGCAGTCCCGGGACAGTAAATGAGCAGTTCTTC
NA	NA	TRBV4-3	TRBJ2-1	CASSQEAKPSEYNEQFF	TGCGCCAGCAGCCAAGAGGCTAAACCTAGCGAGTACAATGAGCAGTTCTTC